The entry below describes one TCR beta chain. Antigen unknown. Additional DNA sequences in this sample encode the identical CDR3. Sampling of blood occurred at baseline, cycle 4 day 1, and cycle 7 day 1. The entry originates in a study of OX40 agonist ivuxolimab in advanced cancers. At the level of the study: Partial responses were achieved by three patients, one with hepatocellular carcinoma and two with cutaneous melanoma.

Trimming shortened V by 3 bases and J by 2 bases, and 13 bases separated the two germline ends. The CDR3 contains 14 residues. Per germline, CDR1 GTSNPN and CDR2 SVGIG (reference sequence). Overall study results and limits: Normalized T-cell clonal expansion was also low in some nonresponders.

Here immunoSEQ multiplex PCR was the method, and the copy in TCRdb shows in-frame clones only, minus some. In the table there are some 85,000 clones, approximately 90% of which are singletons. This clonotype originated in an adult with an advanced solid tumor such as melanoma, head and neck, liver or kidney cancer. Sample: CD4+ or CD8+ T cells sorted from blood, taken in a trial of the OX40 agonist ivuxolimab. V usage is TRBV30 and J usage is TRBJ2-5, with D maybe TRBD2 (6 bases). Here the CDR3 reads CAWRPGGGQETQYF. In DNA form, the CDR3 reads TGTGCCTGGAGGCCGGGTGGGGGGCAAGAGACCCAGTACTTC.